Shown below are 16 T cell receptor beta chains from a single sample sequenced in a study of cytotoxic CD8 clonotypes in ibrutinib-treated CLL. Clones were read by immunoSEQ multiplex PCR, and TCRdb kept only the in-frame ones, dropping some. The table lists fewer than 400,000 clones, roughly 67% of them singletons. The sequencing used PBMCs, collected after 36 months of ibrutinib treatment. All receptors derive from a human donor with chronic lymphocytic leukemia.

The V call is TRBV7-6, the J call TRBJ2-2; the match to TRBD2 covers 8 bases. CDR3 length: 17 residues. From germline, CDR1 is SGHVS and CDR2 FNYEAQ. V lost 1 base, J lost 2 bases, and 6 bases stayed unmatched. CDR3 residues: CASSLVGRALNTGELFF. The CDR3 bases are TGTGCCAGCAGCTTAGTCGGGAGGGCCCTAAACACCGGGGAGCTGTTTTTT.

The chain employs TRBV29-1 and TRBJ2-1, with 8 bases that match TRBD2. V lost 1 base and J lost 12; bases outside the gene matches: 17. Germline CDR1 and CDR2: SQVTM and ANQGSEA. This CDR3 contains 16 residues. The CDR3 nucleotides read TGCAGCGTTGAAGGGGGAGCGGGAGTGTCGAATTTTGGGCAGTTCTTC. Its protein is CSVEGGAGVSNFGQFF.

This sequence joins TRBV4-1 and TRBJ1-4; D gene unclear. Per germline, CDR1 MGHRA and CDR2 YSYEKL. Deletions cut 4 bases from V and 0 bases from J, with 6 bases between. The CDR3 consists of 14 residues. Here the CDR3 reads CASSLEPTNEKLFF. In nucleotides, the CDR3 is TGCGCCAGCAGCCTGGAGCCAACTAATGAAAAACTGTTTTTT.

This clone is a singleton in its sample. V is TRBV25-1 and J is TRBJ2-7; TRBD1 or TRBD2 may be the D gene (5 bases each). V lost 5 bases and J 3 bases, leaving 11 bases between the germline ends. The germline CDR1 and CDR2 sequences are MGHDK and SYGVNS. The CDR3 runs to 13 residues. The CDR3 bases are TGTGCCAGCAGTAGGGGAGTAAACTACGAGCAGTACTTC. Its protein product is CASSRGVNYEQYF.

The chain employs TRBV7-2 and TRBJ2-3, with D tentatively TRBD1 or TRBD2 (5 bases each). V lost 7 bases, J lost 1 base, and 12 bases lay in between. The CDR3 contains 14 residues. CDR1 is SGHTA and CDR2 is FQGNSA in the germline V gene. The CDR3 bases are TGTGCCAGCACCAAGGGGCGGGGCACAGATACGCAGTATTTT. Protein product: CASTKGRGTDTQYF.

The chain is built from TRBV5-6 and TRBJ2-7; 7 bases map to TRBD1. This CDR3 spans 15 amino acids. The germline CDR1 and CDR2 sequences are SGHDT and YYEEEE. V was pared by 1 base and J by 0 bases, with 4 bases of the junction left unmatched. The CDR3 DNA is TGTGCCAGCAGCTTGACCGGGGACAGCTCCTACGAGCAGTACTTC. Amino acid sequence: CASSLTGDSSYEQYF.

V and J are TRBV28 and TRBJ2-2, with 10 positions matching TRBD1. This CDR3 comprises 16 residues. V lost 5 bases and J lost 4; bases outside the gene matches: 7. The germline gives CDR1 MDHEN, CDR2 SYDVKM. The CDR3 loop reads CASSERTGGFTGELFF. CDR3 DNA: TGTGCCAGCAGTGAGCGGACAGGGGGGTTCACCGGGGAGCTGTTTTTT.

The CDR3 DNA is TGTGCCAGCAGCCTCATCGCTCAGGGGGTACTCTATGGCTACACCTTC. Protein product: CASSLIAQGVLYGYTF. The chain joins TRBV7-8 to TRBJ1-2, with 7 nucleotides matching TRBD1. The junction had 13 bases not matched to a gene; V was cut back by 5 bases and J by 4 bases. CDR1 and CDR2 from the germline V gene are SGHVS and FQNEAQ. The CDR3 length is 16 residues.

The chain joins TRBV29-1 to TRBJ2-7, with D uncertain. Trimming left V 6 bases short and J 4 bases short, with 13 bases between. The CDR3 is 12 amino acids. Germline CDR1 is SQVTM and CDR2 is ANQGSEA. The CDR3 DNA sequence: TGCAGCGTGAGAGGTCCCCTTTACGAGCAGTACTTC. Translated: CSVRGPLYEQYF.

The rearrangement joins TRBV18 to TRBJ2-5, with unresolved D. Germline loops: CDR1 KGHSH, CDR2 LQKENI. V lost 6 bases and J 3 bases, leaving 11 bases between the germline ends. The CDR3 length is 13 residues. Here the CDR3 reads CASSPDVKETQYF. In nucleotides, the CDR3 is TGTGCCAGCTCGCCGGATGTAAAAGAGACCCAGTACTTC. Full variable domain (rest looked up from reference TRBV18 and TRBJ2-5): NAGVMQNPRHLVRRRGQEARLRCSPMKGHSHVYWYRQLPEEGLKFMVYLQKENIIDESGMPKERFSAEFPKEGPSILRIQQVVRGDSAAYFCASSPDVKETQYFGPGTRLLVL.

This clone was picked up a small number of times. The V and J genes are TRBV5-1 and TRBJ1-2; 7 nucleotides align to TRBD1. This CDR3 spans 16 amino acids. CDR1 and CDR2 from the germline V gene are SGHRS and YFSETQ. V gave up 2 bases and J gave up 3 bases; unmatched junction bases: 10. The CDR3 loop is CASSFPWAGGDYGYTF. The CDR3 DNA follows: TGCGCCAGCAGCTTTCCCTGGGCAGGGGGAGACTATGGCTACACCTTC.

This clone came up a few times. The chain combines TRBV27 with TRBJ2-5; D uncertain. The CDR3 contains 15 residues. From germline, CDR1 is MNHEY and CDR2 SMNVEV (reference sequence). The V end was cut by 7 bases, the J end by 2 bases, with 17 bases between. The CDR3 reads CASTPNRGSQETQYF. In nucleotides, the CDR3 is TGTGCCAGCACCCCTAACAGAGGATCACAAGAGACCCAGTACTTC.

This clone was detected only a few times. The DNA of the CDR3 is TGTGCCAGCAGTCCACAAGAGACCCAGTACTTC. It is translated as CASSPQETQYF. The chain recombines TRBV28 with TRBJ2-5, with D unclear. Germline V gene sequence: CDR1 MDHEN, CDR2 SYDVKM. Between the trimmed V and J ends, which lost 5 bases and 2 bases, there was a span of 3 bases. This CDR3 comprises 11 residues. Filled out from reference TRBV28 and TRBJ2-5, the complete variable domain reads DVKVTQSSRYLVKRTGEKVFLECVQDMDHENMFWYRQDPGLGLRLIYFSYDVKMKEKGDIPEGYSVSREKKERFSLILESASTNQTSMYLCASSPQETQYFGPGTRLLVL.

The gene calls are TRBV4-2 and TRBJ1-3; unclear D gene. The ends were cut back, 0 bases at V and 4 bases at J, with 13 bases in the middle. In germline, CDR1 is LGHNA, CDR2 YNFKEQ. This CDR3 region has 16 residues. The CDR3, as DNA: TGTGCCAGCAGCCAAGATCGTCGAGGGTCAGGAAACACCATATATTTT. Translated: CASSQDRRGSGNTIYF.

The rearrangement links TRBV5-4 to TRBJ2-7; 8 bases map to TRBD2. Germline loops: CDR1 SGHNT, CDR2 YYREEE (reference sequence). The junction had 13 bases not matched to a gene; V was cut back by 5 bases and J by 3 bases. The CDR3 runs to 16 residues. The CDR3 loop reads CASSREGGGVRYEQYF. For the CDR3, the DNA is TGTGCCAGCAGTCGGGAGGGAGGCGGAGTACGCTACGAGCAGTACTTC.

This chain joins TRBV7-6 and TRBJ1-2; D is perhaps TRBD1 (6 bases). In germline, CDR1 is SGHVS, CDR2 FNYEAQ. CDR3 size: 15 residues. Trimming pared 5 bases from V and 0 bases from J, leaving 13 bases between. As DNA, the CDR3 is TGTGCCAGCAGCGTGTACAGGGATTCTAACTATGGCTACACCTTC. Its translation: CASSVYRDSNYGYTF.